These 32 T cell receptor beta chains came from one sample sequenced in a study of graft-versus-host responses after intestinal transplantation. These TCRs' antigens remain unknown. The assay was immunoSEQ multiplex PCR, and TCRdb's table has in-frame clones only and misses some. This table holds more than 95,000 clones, approximately 90% found once. The starting material was unstimulated CD4+ T cells sorted from spleen or lymph node cells, obtained before intestinal transplant. These receptors all stem from a human donor who received an intestinal transplant.

V and J are TRBV7-3 and TRBJ2-1; TRBD1 agrees at 7 bases. V lost 2 bases and J lost 0; bases outside the gene matches: 4. The CDR3 is 16 amino acids. Germline assignment: CDR1 SGHTA and CDR2 FQGTGA. CDR3 region: CASSLGTAYSYNEQFF. CDR3 sequence (DNA): TGTGCCAGCAGCTTAGGGACAGCCTACTCCTACAATGAGCAGTTCTTC.

The V gene is TRBV9, the J gene TRBJ1-1; no clear D. CDR3 length equals 13 residues. Germline V gene data show CDR1 as SGDLS and CDR2 as YYNGEE. Trimming removed 0 bases from V and 3 bases from J, with 6 bases in between. The CDR3 DNA sequence: TGTGCCAGCAGCGTAGTATATCACACTGAAGCTTTCTTT. Protein product: CASSVVYHTEAFF.

The genes are TRBV11-2 and TRBJ2-1, with 9 bases that match TRBD2. Germline CDR1 is SGHAT and CDR2 is FQNNGV. The V and J ends lost 3 bases and 4 bases, in that order; junction bases with no gene match: 1. The CDR3 is 14 residues long. CDR3 residues: CASSFSGSYNEQFF. The CDR3 DNA follows: TGTGCCAGCAGCTTTAGCGGGAGTTACAATGAGCAGTTCTTC.

The chain combines TRBV9 with TRBJ2-1, with no clear D. Germline V gene data show CDR1 as SGDLS and CDR2 as YYNGEE. The length of the CDR3 is 19 residues. The V end lost 2 bases, the J end lost 0 bases, and 21 bases lay between the germline ends. CDR3 in amino acids: CASSVAIGGTPISYNEQFF. DNA of the CDR3: TGTGCCAGCAGCGTGGCTATCGGCGGCACCCCAATCTCCTACAATGAGCAGTTCTTC.

The chain has TRBV7-2 and TRBJ1-2; TRBD1 might be the D (6 bases). There are 15 residues in the CDR3. CDR1 is SGHTA and CDR2 is FQGNSA in the germline V gene. The V and J ends lost 3 bases and 0 bases respectively, with 11 bases between them. The CDR3 bases are TGTGCCAGCAGCTTCGGGGGGCGTTCTAACTATGGCTACACCTTC. Translation gives CASSFGGRSNYGYTF.

The rearrangement joins TRBV4-2 to TRBJ2-7; 10 bases agree with TRBD2. Per the germline V gene, CDR1 is LGHNA and CDR2 is YNFKEQ. The CDR3 is made up of 16 amino acids. V shed 4 bases and J 1 base; nucleotides not matched to a gene: 7. The CDR3: CASSRGTSVKSYEQYF. For the CDR3, the DNA is TGTGCCAGCAGCCGCGGGACTAGCGTCAAATCCTACGAGCAGTACTTC.

V gene TRBV28 combines with J gene TRBJ2-1; 7 bases align to TRBD2. Germline V gives CDR1 MDHEN, CDR2 SYDVKM. J was trimmed by 2 bases and V by 6 bases; bases with no gene match: 7. CDR3 length: 15 residues. The CDR3 DNA reads as TGTGCCAGCAGCAGAACTAGCGTAGCCTACAATGAGCAGTTCTTC. Protein sequence: CASSRTSVAYNEQFF. The variable domain in full, with the rest retrieved from reference TRBV28 and TRBJ2-1, is DVKVTQSSRYLVKRTGEKVFLECVQDMDHENMFWYRQDPGLGLRLIYFSYDVKMKEKGDIPEGYSVSREKKERFSLILESASTNQTSMYLCASSRTSVAYNEQFFGPGTRLTVL.

The chain has TRBV11-2 and TRBJ1-6; D remains unclear. The CDR3 is 15 residues long. The V end was cut by 5 bases, the J end by 4 bases, with 12 bases between. The germline V gene has CDR1 SGHAT and CDR2 FQNNGV. CDR3 DNA sequence: TGTGCCAGCAGCCCCCCCTCGGGGTATAATTCACCCCTCCACTTT. Amino acids: CASSPPSGYNSPLHF.

The chain has TRBV7-3 and TRBJ1-1, with TRBD1 matching 7 bases. This CDR3 is built from 13 residues. Germline CDR1 reads SGHTA; CDR2 reads FQGTGA. Trimming took 6 bases from V and 5 from J; bases not matched to a gene: 6. This CDR3 is CASRDRAGTEAFF. Written as DNA, the CDR3 is TGTGCCAGCAGAGACAGGGCGGGGACTGAAGCTTTCTTT.

The chain carries TRBV5-1 and TRBJ2-7, with 7 bases that match TRBD2. This CDR3 has 16 amino acids. CDR1 SGHRS and CDR2 YFSETQ come from the germline V gene. V was clipped by 2 bases and J by 0 bases; unmatched bases: 8. The CDR3 DNA reads TGCGCCAGCAGCTTCAACAGCGGGGCCGGCTCCTACGAGCAGTACTTC. This sequence encodes CASSFNSGAGSYEQYF.

This chain joins TRBV18 and TRBJ2-7; tentative D call: TRBD2 (6 bases). CDR1 KGHSH and CDR2 LQKENI come from the germline V gene. V gave up 3 bases and J gave up 0 bases, with 12 bases separating them. The CDR3 totals 15 residues. CDR3 loop: CASSPVAVSSYEQYF. CDR3 DNA: TGTGCCAGCTCACCGGTAGCGGTGAGCTCCTACGAGCAGTACTTC. Together with reference TRBV18 and TRBJ2-7, the CDR3 gives the full variable domain: NAGVMQNPRHLVRRRGQEARLRCSPMKGHSHVYWYRQLPEEGLKFMVYLQKENIIDESGMPKERFSAEFPKEGPSILRIQQVVRGDSAAYFCASSPVAVSSYEQYFGPGTRLTVT.

The V call is TRBV4-1, the J call TRBJ2-7; 7 bases align to TRBD1. V lost 1 base to trimming and J lost 5 bases; unmatched junction nucleotides: 11. This CDR3 spans 16 amino acids. The germline CDR1 and CDR2 sequences are MGHRA and YSYEKL. The DNA for the CDR3 is TGCGCCAGCAGCCAAGCGGTCACAGGGGACCGTCACGAGCAGTACTTC. It specifies CASSQAVTGDRHEQYF.

This chain joins TRBV30 and TRBJ2-2, with D possibly TRBD2 on 6 matching bases. Trimming removed 4 bases at V and 4 bases at J, with 13 bases between. CDR1 is GTSNPN, CDR2 SVGIG, per germline (reference sequence). There are 14 residues in the CDR3. CDR3 nucleotides: TGTGCCTGGAATTTGCGGGGAACCACCGGGGAGCTGTTTTTT. Its translation is CAWNLRGTTGELFF.

V is TRBV6-5 and J is TRBJ2-5, with a possible D match to TRBD1 (5 bases). The J call may be mistaken, given a closer DNA end match to TRBJ2-7. The CDR3 is 16 amino acids. Germline assignment: CDR1 MNHEY and CDR2 SVGAGI. Here the CDR3 reads CASSYSVLAGYYEQYF. CDR3 nucleotide sequence: TGTGCCAGCAGTTACTCGGTTCTCGCAGGGTACTACGAGCAGTACTTC.

The gene calls are TRBV7-6 and TRBJ1-6; D unresolved. V was cut by 3 bases and J by 10 bases, with 10 bases left in between. Per germline, CDR1 SGHVS and CDR2 FNYEAQ. The CDR3 loop spans 13 amino acids. DNA of the CDR3: TGTGCCAGCAGCTTGTTTCGTAGCTCACCCCTCCACTTT. Translated: CASSLFRSSPLHF.

The gene calls are TRBV12-5 and TRBJ2-3; D is uncertain. V was shortened by 10 bases and J by 0 bases, with 11 bases between the two germline ends. Germline V gene data show CDR1 as LGHNT and CDR2 as FRNRAP. CDR3 length equals 13 residues. The CDR3 loop reads CATALRSTDTQYF. Written as DNA, the CDR3 is TGTGCTACCGCACTGAGGAGCACAGATACGCAGTATTTT.

CDR3 loop: CASSQGVSGEPYEQYF. The CDR3 DNA follows: TGTGCCAGCAGCCAAGGAGTTAGCGGGGAACCCTACGAGCAGTACTTC. The chain couples TRBV4-2 to TRBJ2-7, with 8 bases lining up with TRBD2. The CDR3 consists of 16 residues. The germline CDR1 and CDR2 sequences are LGHNA and YNFKEQ. J was trimmed by 2 bases and V by 1 base; bases with no gene match: 7.

CDR3 in amino acids: CASSGGLAGDYEQFF. As DNA, the CDR3 is TGCGCCAGCAGCGGCGGGCTAGCGGGGGACTATGAGCAGTTCTTC. The gene calls are TRBV5-1 and TRBJ2-1, with 10 bases identical to TRBD2. The CDR3 totals 15 residues. J lost 8 bases, V lost 4 bases, and 9 bases had no gene match. Looked up from germline, CDR1 is SGHRS and CDR2 is YFSETQ.

The chain joins TRBV9 to TRBJ1-5; 7 bases align to TRBD1. The CDR3 covers 15 residues. Per germline, CDR1 SGDLS and CDR2 YYNGEE. V lost 4 bases and J lost 1; bases outside the gene matches: 5. CDR3 region: CASSKGTVSNQPQHF. The CDR3 region has the DNA TGTGCCAGCAGCAAAGGGACAGTCAGCAATCAGCCCCAGCATTTT. The full variable domain, completed using reference TRBV9 and TRBJ1-5, is DSGVTQTPKHLITATGQRVTLRCSPRSGDLSVYWYQQSLDQGLQFLIQYYNGEERAKGNILERFSAQQFPDLHSELNLSSLELGDSALYFCASSKGTVSNQPQHFGDGTRLSIL.

V is TRBV28 and J is TRBJ1-2; 7 nucleotides match TRBD1. The CDR3 is 12 residues long. Per the germline V gene, CDR1 is MDHEN and CDR2 is SYDVKM. V shed 8 bases, J shed 9 bases, and the junction held 9 bases outside the gene matches. The CDR3 coding sequence is TGTGCCAGCCTATCGACAGGGATACGCTACACCTTC. Translated: CASLSTGIRYTF.

This chain connects TRBV27 to TRBJ2-4; 8 nucleotides line up with TRBD1. CDR1 is MNHEY, CDR2 SMNVEV, per germline (reference sequence). V lost 2 bases to trimming and J lost 1 base; unmatched junction nucleotides: 4. The CDR3 is 16 amino acids. This chain's CDR3 is CASSLQGASAKNIQYF. For the CDR3, the DNA is TGTGCCAGCAGTTTACAGGGGGCTAGCGCCAAAAACATTCAGTACTTC.

This clone was recorded only once. The chain employs TRBV5-6 and TRBJ2-7; TRBD1 agrees at 7 bases. Germline CDR1 reads SGHDT; CDR2 reads YYEEEE. V was clipped by 0 bases and J by 5 bases; unmatched bases: 5. The CDR3 consists of 14 residues. In nucleotides, the CDR3 is TGTGCCAGCAGCTTGGACTACAGGGGCAACGAGCAGTACTTC. This translates into CASSLDYRGNEQYF.

The chain joins TRBV7-2 to TRBJ2-5; 8 bases are a match to TRBD1. V shed 5 bases and J 2 bases; nucleotides not matched to a gene: 7. CDR3 length: 15 residues. Germline-derived CDR1 and CDR2 are SGHTA and FQGNSA. This chain's CDR3 is CASSKSRDRQETQYF. In DNA, the CDR3 is TGTGCCAGCAGCAAAAGCCGGGACAGGCAAGAGACCCAGTACTTC.

The CDR3 loop is CASSEAGAIRQFF. CDR3 DNA sequence: TGTGCCAGCAGTGAAGCGGGGGCGATTAGGCAGTTCTTC. The chain has TRBV6-1 and TRBJ2-1; perhaps TRBD1 as D (6 bases). The length of the CDR3 is 13 residues. V lost 0 bases and J 12 bases, leaving 12 bases between the germline ends. CDR1 and CDR2 from the germline V gene are MNHNS and SASEGT.

This rearrangement joins TRBV30 to TRBJ2-7, with D uncertain. The CDR3 covers 12 residues. The germline V and J ends were trimmed by 0 bases and 3 bases, with 6 bases remaining between them. Per germline, CDR1 GTSNPN and CDR2 SVGIG (reference sequence). The CDR3 region has the DNA TGTGCCTGGAGTGTCGAGTTCTACGAGCAGTACTTC. Its translation: CAWSVEFYEQYF. Using reference TRBV30 and TRBJ2-7 for the parts outside the CDR3, the full variable domain is SQTIHQWPATLVQPVGSPLSLECTVEGTSNPNLYWYRQAAGRGLQLLFYSVGIGQISSEVPQNLSASRPQDRQFILSSKKLLLSDSGFYLCAWSVEFYEQYFGPGTRLTVT.

This clone occurred once. The chain uses TRBV27 and TRBJ2-1; 8 bases agree with TRBD2. Germline trimming cut 2 bases from V and 0 bases from J; bases unmatched to any gene: 9. Germline CDR1 and CDR2: MNHEY and SMNVEV (reference sequence). This CDR3 comprises 18 residues. The CDR3 DNA is TGTGCCAGCAGTTTAGGCCTAGCGGGTCGTAGCTCCTACAATGAGCAGTTCTTC. Protein sequence: CASSLGLAGRSSYNEQFF.

V usage is TRBV6-1 and J usage is TRBJ2-7, with D possibly TRBD2 on 7 matching bases. Germline lookup yields CDR1 MNHNS and CDR2 SASEGT. The ends were cut back, 6 bases at V and 6 bases at J, with 15 bases in the middle. This CDR3 spans 13 amino acids. CDR3: CASRGGGDPEQYF. DNA for the CDR3: TGTGCCAGCAGAGGGGGGGGTGATCCCGAGCAGTACTTC.

V usage is TRBV6-5 and J usage is TRBJ2-2; possible D gene TRBD2, 5 bases. The CDR3 covers 14 residues. Germline assignment: CDR1 MNHEY and CDR2 SVGAGI. V dropped 2 bases and J dropped 7 bases, with 11 bases sitting between them. CDR3 in DNA: TGTGCCAGCAGTTACCGTCGGGGAAACGGGGAGCTGTTTTTT. This sequence encodes CASSYRRGNGELFF.

V and J are TRBV28 and TRBJ1-3; 7 bases match TRBD1. After removal of 6 bases from V and 3 bases from J, the junction contained 5 bases not matched to a gene. Germline CDR1 reads MDHEN; CDR2 reads SYDVKM. The CDR3 length is 14 residues. The CDR3 nucleotides are TGTGCCAGCAGCCAGACAGGGCATGGAAACACCATATATTTT. Translation: CASSQTGHGNTIYF. Full variable domain (missing parts from reference TRBV28 and TRBJ1-3): DVKVTQSSRYLVKRTGEKVFLECVQDMDHENMFWYRQDPGLGLRLIYFSYDVKMKEKGDIPEGYSVSREKKERFSLILESASTNQTSMYLCASSQTGHGNTIYFGEGSWLTVV.

The CDR3 is CASSYSPRGADTQYF. Written as DNA, the CDR3 is TGTGCCAGCAGTTACTCGCCCAGGGGGGCAGATACGCAGTATTTT. This chain connects TRBV6-5 to TRBJ2-3, with D maybe TRBD1 (7 bases). The length of the CDR3 is 15 residues. Germline-derived CDR1 and CDR2 are MNHEY and SVGAGI. The germline V and J ends were trimmed by 0 bases and 4 bases, with 11 bases remaining between them.

This sequence joins TRBV7-8 and TRBJ2-7; 8 bases match TRBD2. The CDR3 runs 14 residues. With 5 bases clipped from V and 4 bases from J, the junction kept 7 bases outside the gene matches. Germline V lookup: CDR1 SGHVS, CDR2 FQNEAQ. The CDR3 region has the DNA TGTGCCAGCAGCGCCCAACTAGCGGCATACGAGCAGTACTTC. This gives the protein CASSAQLAAYEQYF.

The genes are TRBV28 and TRBJ1-2, with D hard to call. From germline, CDR1 is MDHEN and CDR2 SYDVKM. This CDR3 is 15 amino acids long. Trimming left V 6 bases short and J 3 bases short, with 17 bases between. CDR3 sequence: CASSPGGGPYYGYTF. In nucleotides, the CDR3 is TGTGCCAGCAGCCCTGGAGGAGGGCCCTACTATGGCTACACCTTC.